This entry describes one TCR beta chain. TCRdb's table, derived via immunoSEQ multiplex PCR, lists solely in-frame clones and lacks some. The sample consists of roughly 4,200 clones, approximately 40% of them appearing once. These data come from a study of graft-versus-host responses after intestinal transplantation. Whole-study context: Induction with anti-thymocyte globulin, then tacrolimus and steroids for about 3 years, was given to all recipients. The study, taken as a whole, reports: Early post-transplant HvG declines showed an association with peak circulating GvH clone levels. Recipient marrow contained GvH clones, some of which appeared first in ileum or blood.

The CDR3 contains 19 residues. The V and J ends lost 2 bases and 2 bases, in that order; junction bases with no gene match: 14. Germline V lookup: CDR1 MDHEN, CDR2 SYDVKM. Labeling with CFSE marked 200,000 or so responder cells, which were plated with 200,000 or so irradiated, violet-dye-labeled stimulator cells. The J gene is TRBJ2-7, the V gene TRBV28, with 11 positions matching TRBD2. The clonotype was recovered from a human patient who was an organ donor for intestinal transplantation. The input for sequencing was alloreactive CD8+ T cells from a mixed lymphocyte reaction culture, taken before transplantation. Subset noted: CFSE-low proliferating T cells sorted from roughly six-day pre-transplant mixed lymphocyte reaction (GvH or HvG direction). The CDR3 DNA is TGTGCCAGCAGTTTAAAGTGGCTAGCGGGAGGAGGCACGCCCTACGAGCAGTACTTC. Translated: CASSLKWLAGGGTPYEQYF.